This TCR beta chain appears in the sequencing data of a study of blood T cell repertoires in COVID-19. Study summary: From the United States, Italy and Spain came samples of acute and convalescent COVID-19. The cDNA or gDNA used as material had been derived from T cells, B-cell-depleted T cells, or PBMCs.

This CDR3 is built from 13 residues. Trimming pared 5 bases from V and 9 bases from J, leaving 14 bases between. From germline, CDR1 is SGHTA and CDR2 FQGTGA. Authors' methods: Reference gene primers were amplified, and this amplification served to estimate nucleated cell counts. The table came from immunoSEQ multiplex PCR; TCRdb's copy has only in-frame clones and leaves some out. V, J and clone size are taken as reported in that table, and D and trimming were inferred from the DNA itself. The sample consists of roughly 150,000 clones, over 75% of them appearing once. Specimen: peripheral blood. This TCR came from a human donor in a cohort sampled during active COVID-19. The J gene is TRBJ2-1, the V gene TRBV7-3, with D possibly matching TRBD2 (5 bases). In DNA form, the CDR3 reads TGTGCCAGCAGCAGGACTGAGGGCACTGAGCAGTTCTTC. This encodes CASSRTEGTEQFF.